This T cell receptor beta chain was captured in a study of identical twins. Study observations and caveats: Among beta out-of-frame sequences, excess sharing between twins appeared weaker.

This clonotype was counted only a few times. Its antigen is unidentified. Each CDR3 protein gets one entry after TCRdb re-called the 5' RACE reads with MiXCR. The data hold about 520,000 distinct CDR3 sequences, with 20% to 25% observed a single time. Germline values: CDR1 SGDLS, CDR2 YYNGEE. The CDR3 is made up of 13 amino acids. Between the trimmed V and J ends, which lost 4 bases and 9 bases, there was a span of 14 bases. Healthy Caucasians alone served as donors. This sample was shared with a second study, whose subject was T cells expressing NK-cell markers. That study reports: Seven HCMV-seropositive donors and one seronegative donor made up the eight sequenced donors. The CD3+CD56-NKG2C+ fraction of a handful of donors was also led by these clonotypes.

The chain uses TRBV9 and TRBJ2-1; D possibly corresponds to TRBD2 (6 bases). The receptor was derived from a woman between 18 and 30 years old in good health. Sequenced: CD4+ T cells sorted from blood. This CDR3 is CASSPVTRAEQFF. CDR3 nucleotide sequence: TGTGCCAGCAGCCCAGTGACTAGGGCTGAGCAGTTCTTC. The full variable domain, rest sourced from reference TRBV9 and TRBJ2-1, is DSGVTQTPKHLITATGQRVTLRCSPRSGDLSVYWYQQSLDQGLQFLIQYYNGEERAKGNILERFSAQQFPDLHSELNLSSLELGDSALYFCASSPVTRAEQFFGPGTRLTVL.